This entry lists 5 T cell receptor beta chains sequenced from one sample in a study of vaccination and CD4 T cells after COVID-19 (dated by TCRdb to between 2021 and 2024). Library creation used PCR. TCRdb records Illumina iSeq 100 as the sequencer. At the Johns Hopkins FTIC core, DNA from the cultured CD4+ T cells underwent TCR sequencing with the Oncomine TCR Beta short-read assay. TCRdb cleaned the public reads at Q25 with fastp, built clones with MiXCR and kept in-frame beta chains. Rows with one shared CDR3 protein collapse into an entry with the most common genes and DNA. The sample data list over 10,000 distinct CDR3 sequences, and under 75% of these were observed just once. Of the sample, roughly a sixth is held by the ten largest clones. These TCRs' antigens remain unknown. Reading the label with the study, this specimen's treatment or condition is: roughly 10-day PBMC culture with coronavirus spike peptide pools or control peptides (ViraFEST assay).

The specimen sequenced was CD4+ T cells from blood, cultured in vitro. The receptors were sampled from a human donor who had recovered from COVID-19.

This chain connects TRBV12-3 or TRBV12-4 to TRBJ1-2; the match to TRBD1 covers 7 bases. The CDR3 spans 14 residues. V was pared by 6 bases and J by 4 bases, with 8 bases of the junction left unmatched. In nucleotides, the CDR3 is TGTGCCAGCAGCTCGAACCGGGACAGCTATGGCTACACCTTC. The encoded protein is CASSSNRDSYGYTF.

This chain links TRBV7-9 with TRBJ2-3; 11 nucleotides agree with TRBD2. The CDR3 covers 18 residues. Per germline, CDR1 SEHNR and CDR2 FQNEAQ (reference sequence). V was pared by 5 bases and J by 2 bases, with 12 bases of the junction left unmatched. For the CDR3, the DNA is TGTGCCAGCAGCCCAAAGACCCGACTAGCGGGGATCACAGATACGCAGTATTTT. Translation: CASSPKTRLAGITDTQYF.

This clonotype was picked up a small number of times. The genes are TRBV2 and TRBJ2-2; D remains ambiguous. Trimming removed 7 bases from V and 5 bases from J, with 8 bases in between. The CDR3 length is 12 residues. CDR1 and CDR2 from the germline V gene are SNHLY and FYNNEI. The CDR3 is CASNGWTGELFF. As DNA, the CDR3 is TGTGCCAGCAATGGGTGGACCGGGGAGCTGTTTTTT.

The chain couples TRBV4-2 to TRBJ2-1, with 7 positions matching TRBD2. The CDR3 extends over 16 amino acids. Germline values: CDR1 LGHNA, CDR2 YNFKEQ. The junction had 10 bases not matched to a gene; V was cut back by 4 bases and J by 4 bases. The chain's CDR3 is CASSLTGGGQYNEQFF. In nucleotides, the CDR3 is TGTGCCAGCAGCCTCACGGGAGGAGGCCAATACAATGAGCAGTTCTTC.

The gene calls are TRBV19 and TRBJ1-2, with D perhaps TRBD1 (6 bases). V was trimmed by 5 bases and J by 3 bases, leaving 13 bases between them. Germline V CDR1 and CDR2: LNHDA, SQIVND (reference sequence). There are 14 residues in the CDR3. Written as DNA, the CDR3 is TGTGCCAGTAGTGAACCAGGGGCGGACTATGGCTACACCTTC. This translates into CASSEPGADYGYTF.